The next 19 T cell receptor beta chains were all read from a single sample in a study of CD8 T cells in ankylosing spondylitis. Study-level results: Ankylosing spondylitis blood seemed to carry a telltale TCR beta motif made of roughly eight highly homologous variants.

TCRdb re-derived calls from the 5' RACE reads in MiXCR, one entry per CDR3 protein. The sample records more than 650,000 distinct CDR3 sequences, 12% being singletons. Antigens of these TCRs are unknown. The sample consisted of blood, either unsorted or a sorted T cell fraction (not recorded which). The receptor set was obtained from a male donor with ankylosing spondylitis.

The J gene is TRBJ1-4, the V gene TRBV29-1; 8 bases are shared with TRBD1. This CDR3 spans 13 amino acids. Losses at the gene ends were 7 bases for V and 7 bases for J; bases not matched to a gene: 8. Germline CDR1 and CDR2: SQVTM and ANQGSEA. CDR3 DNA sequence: TGCAGCGGACAACAGGGGGGGAGTGAAAAACTGTTTTTT. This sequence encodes CSGQQGGSEKLFF.

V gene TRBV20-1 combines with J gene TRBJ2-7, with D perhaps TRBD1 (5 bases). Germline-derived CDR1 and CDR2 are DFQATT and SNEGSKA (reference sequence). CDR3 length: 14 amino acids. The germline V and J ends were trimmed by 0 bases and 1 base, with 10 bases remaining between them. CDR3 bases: TGCAGTGCTAGAGAACAGGTGGCTTCCTACGAGCAGTACTTC. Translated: CSAREQVASYEQYF.

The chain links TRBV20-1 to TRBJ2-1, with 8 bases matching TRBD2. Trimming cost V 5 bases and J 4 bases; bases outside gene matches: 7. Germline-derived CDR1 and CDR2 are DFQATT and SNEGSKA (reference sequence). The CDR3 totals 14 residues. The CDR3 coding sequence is TGCAGTGCTGACCCCGGGACTAGTTACAATGAGCAGTTCTTC. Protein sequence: CSADPGTSYNEQFF.

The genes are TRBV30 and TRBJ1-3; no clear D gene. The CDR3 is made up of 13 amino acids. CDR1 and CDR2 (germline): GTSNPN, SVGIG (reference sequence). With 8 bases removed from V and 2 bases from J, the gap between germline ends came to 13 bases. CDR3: CAIGISAGNTIYF. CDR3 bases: TGTGCCATAGGTATTTCGGCTGGAAACACCATATATTTT.

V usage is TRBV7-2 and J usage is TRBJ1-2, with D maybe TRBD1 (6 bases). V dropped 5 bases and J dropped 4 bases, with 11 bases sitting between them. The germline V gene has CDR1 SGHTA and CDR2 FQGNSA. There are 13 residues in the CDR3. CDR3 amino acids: CASSVRGAYGYTF. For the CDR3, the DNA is TGTGCCAGCAGCGTCCGGGGGGCCTATGGCTACACCTTC. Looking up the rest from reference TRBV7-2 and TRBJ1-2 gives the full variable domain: GAGVSQSPSNKVTEKGKDVELRCDPISGHTALYWYRQSLGQGLEFLIYFQGNSAPDKSGLPSDRFSAERTGGSVSTLTIQRTQQEDSAVYLCASSVRGAYGYTFGSGTRLTVV.

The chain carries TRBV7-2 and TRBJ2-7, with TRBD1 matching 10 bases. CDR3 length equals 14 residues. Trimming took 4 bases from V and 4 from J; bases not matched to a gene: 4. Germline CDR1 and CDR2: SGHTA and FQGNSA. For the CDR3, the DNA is TGTGCCAGCAGCTGGGACAGGGGACTTTACGAGCAGTACTTC. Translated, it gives CASSWDRGLYEQYF. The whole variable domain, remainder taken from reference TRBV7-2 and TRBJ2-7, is GAGVSQSPSNKVTEKGKDVELRCDPISGHTALYWYRQSLGQGLEFLIYFQGNSAPDKSGLPSDRFSAERTGGSVSTLTIQRTQQEDSAVYLCASSWDRGLYEQYFGPGTRLTVT.

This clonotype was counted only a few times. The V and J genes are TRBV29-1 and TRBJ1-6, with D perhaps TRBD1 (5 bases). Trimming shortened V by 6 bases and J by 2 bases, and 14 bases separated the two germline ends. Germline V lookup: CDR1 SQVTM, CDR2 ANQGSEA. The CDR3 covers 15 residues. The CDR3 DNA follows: TGCAGCGTCAGGGAGGGGTCGACCTATAATTCACCCCTCCACTTT. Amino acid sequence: CSVREGSTYNSPLHF.

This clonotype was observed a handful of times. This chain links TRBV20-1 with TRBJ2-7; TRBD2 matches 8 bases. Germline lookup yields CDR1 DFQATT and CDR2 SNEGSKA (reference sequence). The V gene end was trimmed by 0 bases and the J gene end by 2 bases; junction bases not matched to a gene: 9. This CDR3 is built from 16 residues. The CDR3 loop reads CSARDIKRETPYEQYF. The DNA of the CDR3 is TGCAGTGCTAGAGATATTAAGCGGGAGACCCCCTACGAGCAGTACTTC.

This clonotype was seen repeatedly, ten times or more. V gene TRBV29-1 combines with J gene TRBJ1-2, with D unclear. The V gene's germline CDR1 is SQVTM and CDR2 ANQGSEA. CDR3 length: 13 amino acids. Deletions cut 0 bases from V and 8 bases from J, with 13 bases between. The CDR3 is CSVEDFNRRGYTF. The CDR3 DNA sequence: TGCAGCGTTGAAGATTTCAATAGGAGAGGCTACACCTTC.

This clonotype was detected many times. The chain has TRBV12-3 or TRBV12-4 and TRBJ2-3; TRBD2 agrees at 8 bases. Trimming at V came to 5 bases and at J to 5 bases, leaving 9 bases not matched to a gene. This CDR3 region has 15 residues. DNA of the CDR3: TGTGCCAGCAGTACCTCGGGGGGGCCTAGAGATACGCAGTATTTT. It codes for CASSTSGGPRDTQYF.

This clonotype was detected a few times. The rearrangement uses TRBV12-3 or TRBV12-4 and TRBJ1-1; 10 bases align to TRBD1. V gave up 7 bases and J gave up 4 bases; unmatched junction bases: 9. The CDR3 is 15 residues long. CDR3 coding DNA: TGTGCCAGCACCGTGACAGGGGGCTCTATCACTGAAGCTTTCTTT. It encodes CASTVTGGSITEAFF.

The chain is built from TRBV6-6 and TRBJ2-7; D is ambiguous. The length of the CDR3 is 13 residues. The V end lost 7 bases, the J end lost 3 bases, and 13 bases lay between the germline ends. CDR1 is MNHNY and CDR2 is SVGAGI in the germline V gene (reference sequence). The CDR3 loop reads CASTLTSIYEQYF. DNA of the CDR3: TGTGCCAGCACCCTCACTTCGATCTACGAGCAGTACTTC.

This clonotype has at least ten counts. The CDR3 sequence: CSGLAASSYNEQFF. In nucleotides, the CDR3 is TGCAGCGGACTAGCGGCTAGCTCCTACAATGAGCAGTTCTTC. The rearrangement links TRBV29-1 to TRBJ2-1; 9 bases map to TRBD2. V lost 7 bases and J lost 0; bases outside the gene matches: 4. The CDR3 is 14 residues long. Germline V gene sequence: CDR1 SQVTM, CDR2 ANQGSEA.

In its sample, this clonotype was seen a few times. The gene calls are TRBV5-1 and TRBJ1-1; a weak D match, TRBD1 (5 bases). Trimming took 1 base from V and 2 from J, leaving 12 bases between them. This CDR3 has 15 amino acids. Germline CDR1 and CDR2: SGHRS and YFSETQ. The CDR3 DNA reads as TGCGCCAGCAGCTTGTTCGCAGGGATAAACACTGAAGCTTTCTTT. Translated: CASSLFAGINTEAFF.

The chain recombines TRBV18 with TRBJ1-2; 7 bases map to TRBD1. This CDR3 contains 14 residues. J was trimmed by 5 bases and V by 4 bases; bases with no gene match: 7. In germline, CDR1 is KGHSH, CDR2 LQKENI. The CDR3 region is CASSQTGTEYGYTF. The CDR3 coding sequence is TGTGCCAGCTCACAAACCGGGACAGAATATGGCTACACCTTC. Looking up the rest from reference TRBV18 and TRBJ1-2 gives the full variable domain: NAGVMQNPRHLVRRRGQEARLRCSPMKGHSHVYWYRQLPEEGLKFMVYLQKENIIDESGMPKERFSAEFPKEGPSILRIQQVVRGDSAAYFCASSQTGTEYGYTFGSGTRLTVV.

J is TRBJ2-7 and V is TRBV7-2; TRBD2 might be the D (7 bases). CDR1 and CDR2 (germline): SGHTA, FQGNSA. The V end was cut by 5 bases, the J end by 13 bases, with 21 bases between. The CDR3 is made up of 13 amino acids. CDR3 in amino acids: CASSPNAGALPYF. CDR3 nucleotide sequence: TGTGCCAGCAGCCCCAACGCGGGGGCTCTACCTTACTTC.

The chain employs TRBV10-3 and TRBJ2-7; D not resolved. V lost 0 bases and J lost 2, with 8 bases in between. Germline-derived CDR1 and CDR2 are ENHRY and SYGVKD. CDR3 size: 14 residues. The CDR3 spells CAISESHGTYEQYF. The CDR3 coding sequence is TGTGCCATCAGTGAGTCCCACGGTACCTACGAGCAGTACTTC.

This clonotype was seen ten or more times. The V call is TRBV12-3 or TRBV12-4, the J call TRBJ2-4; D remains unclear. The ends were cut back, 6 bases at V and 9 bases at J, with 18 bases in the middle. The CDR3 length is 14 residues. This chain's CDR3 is CASSPWSDLGIQYF. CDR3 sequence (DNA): TGTGCCAGCAGCCCCTGGTCGGACCTAGGCATTCAGTACTTC.

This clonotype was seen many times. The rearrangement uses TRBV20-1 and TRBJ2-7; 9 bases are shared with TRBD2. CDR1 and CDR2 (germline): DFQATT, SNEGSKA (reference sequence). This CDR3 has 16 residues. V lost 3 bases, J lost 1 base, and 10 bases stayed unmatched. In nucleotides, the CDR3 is TGCAGTGCTAGGGATGCTCAGCGGGGGGCTTCCTACGAGCAGTACTTC. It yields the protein CSARDAQRGASYEQYF.